Listed here are 21 T cell receptor beta chains from one sample, sequenced in a study of CD8+ T cells in alopecia areata. Reverse transcription of extracted RNA yielded cDNA, which provided the sequencing template. Measured with immunoSEQ multiplex PCR; TCRdb has only the in-frame clones, and not every one. The top ten hold under 6.5% of the sample, which has 65,000 to 95,000 clones, just over 50% seen once. The sequencing sample was made of NKG2D-high CD8+ T cells sorted from blood. These receptors were taken from a human donor with alopecia areata.

In this sample, this clone turned up a few times. The rearrangement joins TRBV29-1 to TRBJ2-7; D might be TRBD1 (6 bases). V lost 1 base, J lost 4 bases, and 11 bases lay in between. Per the germline V gene, CDR1 is SQVTM and CDR2 is ANQGSEA. The CDR3 runs to 13 residues. In nucleotides, the CDR3 is TGCAGCGTTGAAGGGCAGGGGTTATACGAGCAGTACTTC. This gives the protein CSVEGQGLYEQYF.

The chain carries TRBV7-9 and TRBJ2-3; D call uncertain. Germline V gives CDR1 SEHNR, CDR2 FQNEAQ (reference sequence). The CDR3 has 17 amino acids. V dropped 7 bases and J dropped 0 bases, with 20 bases sitting between them. This CDR3 is CASTPSGYGTSTDTQYF. Written as DNA, the CDR3 is TGTGCCAGCACCCCCTCTGGCTACGGAACTAGCACAGATACGCAGTATTTT.

The J gene is TRBJ2-1, the V gene TRBV27; 9 positions match TRBD1. Trimming took 3 bases from V and 2 from J; bases not matched to a gene: 2. The CDR3 spans 15 residues. Germline V lookup: CDR1 MNHEY, CDR2 SMNVEV (reference sequence). DNA of the CDR3: TGTGCCAGCAGTTTTGGGGACAGGGCCTACAATGAGCAGTTCTTC. Translation: CASSFGDRAYNEQFF.

This clone has just a few counts. The V gene is TRBV5-4, the J gene TRBJ2-6; D might be TRBD2 (5 bases). The CDR3 has 17 amino acids. Trimming removed 0 bases from V and 0 bases from J, with 10 bases in between. Germline-derived CDR1 and CDR2 are SGHNT and YYREEE (reference sequence). The CDR3 nucleotides read TGTGCCAGCAGCTTGGCTGCGGGCGTCTCTGGGGCCAACGTCCTGACTTTC. Its protein is CASSLAAGVSGANVLTF.

J is TRBJ2-4 and V is TRBV27; a possible D gene is TRBD1 (5 bases). This CDR3 contains 16 residues. Germline V gene sequence: CDR1 MNHEY, CDR2 SMNVEV (reference sequence). Trimming stripped 6 bases from V and 0 bases from J, with 15 bases between. The CDR3 loop is CASSQAGLLAKNIQYF. DNA for the CDR3: TGTGCCAGCAGCCAAGCAGGGCTTTTAGCCAAAAACATTCAGTACTTC.

In its sample, this clone was seen once. CDR3 DNA sequence: TGTGCCAGCAGTTTCGCCCCGAACACTGAAGCTTTCTTT. Translating it yields CASSFAPNTEAFF. The V and J genes are TRBV27 and TRBJ1-1, with D uncertain. V lost 3 bases, J lost 1 base, and 6 bases lay in between. Germline CDR1 and CDR2: MNHEY and SMNVEV (reference sequence). This CDR3 is built from 13 residues.

The chain is built from TRBV2 and TRBJ1-5, with D uncertain. The CDR3 has 13 amino acids. V was trimmed by 3 bases and J by 2 bases, leaving 5 bases between them. Germline V lookup: CDR1 SNHLY, CDR2 FYNNEI. The CDR3 here is CASSDRGNQPQHF. The CDR3 nucleotides are TGTGCCAGCAGTGATAGGGGCAATCAGCCCCAGCATTTT.

This chain uses TRBV2 with TRBJ2-7; D ambiguous. V lost 8 bases and J 5 bases, leaving 7 bases between the germline ends. This CDR3 region has 10 residues. CDR1 SNHLY and CDR2 FYNNEI come from the germline V gene. CDR3: CASVSNEQYF. The CDR3 bases are TGTGCCAGCGTTTCCAACGAGCAGTACTTC.

This chain joins TRBV30 and TRBJ1-5; D might be TRBD1 (6 bases). The ends were cut back, 3 bases at V and 3 bases at J, with 9 bases in the middle. Per germline, CDR1 GTSNPN and CDR2 SVGIG (reference sequence). This CDR3 has 13 amino acids. The CDR3 spells CAWSTGPNQPQHF. CDR3 sequence (DNA): TGTGCCTGGAGCACAGGGCCCAATCAGCCCCAGCATTTT.

This chain joins TRBV5-1 and TRBJ2-3; no clear D gene. The CDR3 is made up of 15 amino acids. V was trimmed by 1 base and J by 1 base, leaving 10 bases between them. CDR1 and CDR2 (germline): SGHRS, YFSETQ. The CDR3 sequence is CASSLTNTGTDTQYF. The CDR3 nucleotides read TGCGCCAGCAGCTTGACGAATACGGGCACAGATACGCAGTATTTT.

This chain uses TRBV14 with TRBJ2-7, with 7 bases aligning to TRBD2. The CDR3 is 14 amino acids. In germline, CDR1 is SGHDN, CDR2 FVKESK. V gave up 1 base and J gave up 1 base; unmatched junction bases: 1. CDR3 sequence: CASSQGGGSYEQYF. CDR3 bases: TGTGCCAGCAGCCAAGGGGGAGGGTCCTACGAGCAGTACTTC.

The V and J genes are TRBV7-9 and TRBJ1-2; D ambiguous. The CDR3 has 14 residues. Germline CDR1 reads SEHNR; CDR2 reads FQNEAQ (reference sequence). Trimming left V 1 base short and J 4 bases short, with 10 bases between. CDR3 region: CASSLVGASYGYTF. In DNA form, the CDR3 reads TGTGCCAGCAGCTTAGTCGGCGCTAGCTATGGCTACACCTTC.

This clone has a count of ten or more. J is TRBJ2-1 and V is TRBV11-2; weak D call: TRBD2 (5 bases). This CDR3 has 15 residues. The V end was cut by 5 bases, the J end by 7 bases, with 18 bases between. The germline V gene encodes CDR1 SGHAT and CDR2 FQNNGV. This CDR3 reads CASSPSWAGGNEQFF. DNA of the CDR3: TGTGCCAGCAGCCCCTCTTGGGCCGGCGGGAATGAGCAGTTCTTC.

CDR3 nucleotides: TGCAGCGTTGAAGACTCTCCTGGCGAGCAGTACTTC. This translates into CSVEDSPGEQYF. The chain uses TRBV29-1 and TRBJ2-7; D is uncertain. CDR1 is SQVTM, CDR2 ANQGSEA, per germline. The CDR3 runs to 12 residues. V lost 0 bases to trimming and J lost 6 bases, with 9 bases between them.

The chain employs TRBV29-1 and TRBJ2-7; D is possibly TRBD2 (5 bases). V lost 0 bases to trimming and J lost 2 bases, with 17 bases between them. The CDR3 contains 16 residues. The germline gives CDR1 SQVTM, CDR2 ANQGSEA. DNA of the CDR3: TGCAGCGTTGAAGATGGTGTGGCGGGTGGTGCCTACGAGCAGTACTTC. This translates into CSVEDGVAGGAYEQYF.

The chain is built from TRBV28 and TRBJ1-1; D might be TRBD1 (6 bases). V lost 8 bases and J 0 bases, leaving 16 bases between the germline ends. Germline assignment: CDR1 MDHEN and CDR2 SYDVKM. This CDR3 spans 15 amino acids. The CDR3 protein is CASGTRRHMNTEAFF. DNA of the CDR3: TGTGCCAGCGGGACACGGAGACACATGAACACTGAAGCTTTCTTT.

This clone is a singleton in its sample. CDR3 in amino acids: CASSLWVSNNSPLHF. In nucleotides, the CDR3 is TGTGCCAGCAGTTTGTGGGTATCGAATAATTCACCCCTCCACTTT. The chain couples TRBV28 to TRBJ1-6; no firm D call. The CDR3 is 15 residues long. Germline V gene data show CDR1 as MDHEN and CDR2 as SYDVKM. Trimming took off 3 bases at V and 5 bases at J, with 11 bases between the two ends. The complete variable domain, with remaining parts taken from reference TRBV28 and TRBJ1-6, reads DVKVTQSSRYLVKRTGEKVFLECVQDMDHENMFWYRQDPGLGLRLIYFSYDVKMKEKGDIPEGYSVSREKKERFSLILESASTNQTSMYLCASSLWVSNNSPLHFGNGTRLTVT.

This clone was found a few times. J is TRBJ2-1 and V is TRBV5-6, with D perhaps matching TRBD1 (5 bases). CDR1 is SGHDT and CDR2 is YYEEEE in the germline V gene. This CDR3 has 11 amino acids. V lost 4 bases, J lost 9 bases, and 8 bases lay in between. For the CDR3, the DNA is TGTGCCAGCAGCCTAGGGGTTGAGCAGTTCTTC. This gives the protein CASSLGVEQFF.

The chain has TRBV4-1 and TRBJ2-5; either TRBD1 or TRBD2 may fit D (5 bases each). The CDR3 has 16 amino acids. The germline V and J ends were trimmed by 2 bases and 2 bases, with 15 bases remaining between them. The germline gives CDR1 MGHRA, CDR2 YSYEKL. In DNA, the CDR3 is TGCGCCAGCAGCCAACAAGGGACCCAACGGCAAGAGACCCAGTACTTC. This gives the protein CASSQQGTQRQETQYF.

The V call is TRBV7-9, the J call TRBJ2-5; TRBD1 matches at 9 bases. Germline V gene lookup returns CDR1 SEHNR and CDR2 FQNEAQ (reference sequence). V was pared by 3 bases and J by 6 bases, with 5 bases of the junction left unmatched. CDR3 length equals 14 residues. CDR3 nucleotides: TGTGCCAGCAGCTTCGGACAGGGGCTGAAGACCCAGTACTTC. It is translated as CASSFGQGLKTQYF.

The sample holds a few counts of this clone. This chain connects TRBV29-1 to TRBJ2-7, with 9 bases that match TRBD1. The CDR3 extends over 12 amino acids. The germline CDR1 and CDR2 sequences are SQVTM and ANQGSEA. With V trimmed by 7 bases and J by 5 bases, 6 bases remained unmatched. CDR3 loop: CSARDRVDEQYF. The CDR3 bases are TGCAGCGCCCGGGACAGGGTCGACGAGCAGTACTTC.